This T cell receptor beta chain stems from a study of T cell responses to AZD1222 COVID-19 vaccine. Data came from immunoSEQ multiplex PCR; TCRdb stores just in-frame clones and leaves some out. There are about 120,000 clones in the sample; about 91% occur only once, and around 1.7% lies in the top ten. In regard to this clone: Its specificity is unknown.

Study-level findings and limits: Spike as a whole was targeted by vaccine-associated CD4 TCRs, dominant at 160-218 and 743-854.

This CDR3 comprises 14 residues. Per germline, CDR1 SEHNR and CDR2 FQNEAQ (reference sequence). Trimming took off 0 bases at V and 4 bases at J, with 9 bases between the two ends. The V gene is TRBV7-9, the J gene TRBJ1-2, with D unclear. The receptor's source is an adult in good health. The sequenced sample was peripheral blood, obtained on day 0 of AZD1222 vaccination. The CDR3 DNA sequence: TGTGCCAGCAGCTTAGCGGGCATTTCCTATGGCTACACCTTC. Translated, it gives CASSLAGISYGYTF.